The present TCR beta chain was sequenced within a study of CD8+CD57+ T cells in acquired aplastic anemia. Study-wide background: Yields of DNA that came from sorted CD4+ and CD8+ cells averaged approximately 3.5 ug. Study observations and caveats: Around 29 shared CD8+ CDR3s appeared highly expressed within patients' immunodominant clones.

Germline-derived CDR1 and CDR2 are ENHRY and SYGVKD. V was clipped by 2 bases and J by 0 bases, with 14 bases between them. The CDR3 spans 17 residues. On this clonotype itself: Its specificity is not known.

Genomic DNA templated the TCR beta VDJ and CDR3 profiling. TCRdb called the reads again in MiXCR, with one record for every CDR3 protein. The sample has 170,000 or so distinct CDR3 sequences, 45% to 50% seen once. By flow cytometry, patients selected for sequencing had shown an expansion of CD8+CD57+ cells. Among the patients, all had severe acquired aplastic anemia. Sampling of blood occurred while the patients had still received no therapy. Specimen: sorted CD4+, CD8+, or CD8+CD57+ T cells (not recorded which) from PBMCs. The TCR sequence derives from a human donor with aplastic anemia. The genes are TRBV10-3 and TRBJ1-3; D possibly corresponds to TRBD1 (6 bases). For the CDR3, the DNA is TGTGCCATCAGTGAGCCGAGGGACATGAGCTCTGGAAACACCATATATTTT. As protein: CAISEPRDMSSGNTIYF.